This record looks at one T cell receptor beta chain sequence and its context. What it binds is unknown. The CDR3 runs to 16 residues. CDR1 is LGHNA, CDR2 YSLEER, per germline. V was trimmed by 1 base and J by 0 bases, leaving 9 bases between them. The source of the sample is a study of long-term antiretroviral therapy in people with HIV. Study-wide points: It was observed that HIV repertoires exhibited narrower CDR3 length ranges than controls.

Investigators performed immunoSEQ version v3.0 at survey level. The repertoire was sequenced with immunoSEQ multiplex PCR; TCRdb's copy has only in-frame clones and lacks some. The table includes 27,000 or so clones, roughly 80% detected once. The V call is TRBV4-3, the J call TRBJ1-4; D not certain. The sample was unsorted PBMCs, taken 2.9 years after starting antiretroviral therapy. The TCR was taken from a man aged 45-65 years with HIV. CDR3 residues: CASSQGPTTTNEKLFF. The CDR3 nucleotides read TGCGCCAGCAGCCAAGGACCGACAACAACTAATGAAAAACTGTTTTTT.